A single T cell receptor beta chain is shown here with its context. The CDR3 has 13 amino acids. V was shortened by 6 bases and J by 5 bases, with 13 bases between the two germline ends. Germline loops: CDR1 LNHDA, CDR2 SQIVND (reference sequence). This sample was included in a study of T-cell memory formation after mild COVID-19. Study-level information: TCR clusters were largely donor specific.

TCRalpha and TCRbeta libraries used 5'RACE with constant-segment primers and UMIs. TCRdb recomputed calls from the 5' RACE reads with MiXCR, one row per CDR3 protein. Of under 35,000 distinct CDR3 sequences in the sample, about 8% were seen once. The clonotype was recovered from an adult woman who had mild COVID-19 (a few samples of this study predate the infection). Cell type and time point are not known. The sequenced material came from PBMCs or a T cell subset sorted from them (not recorded which). The chain combines TRBV19 with TRBJ2-5; maybe TRBD1 (6 bases). The CDR3 loop reads CASSQQGWETQYF. As DNA, the CDR3 is TGTGCCAGTAGCCAACAGGGCTGGGAGACCCAGTACTTC.